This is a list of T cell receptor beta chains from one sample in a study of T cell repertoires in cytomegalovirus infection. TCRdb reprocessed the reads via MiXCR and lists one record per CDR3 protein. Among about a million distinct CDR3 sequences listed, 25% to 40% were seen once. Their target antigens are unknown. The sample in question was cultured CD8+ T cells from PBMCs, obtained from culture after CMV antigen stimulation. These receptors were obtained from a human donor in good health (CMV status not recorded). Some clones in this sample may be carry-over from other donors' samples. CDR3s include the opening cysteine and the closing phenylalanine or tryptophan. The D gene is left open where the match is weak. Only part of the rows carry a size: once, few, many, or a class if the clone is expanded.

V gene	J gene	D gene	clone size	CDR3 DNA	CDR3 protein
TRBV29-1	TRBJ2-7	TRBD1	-	TGCAGCGTGTCCGGGACAGGGATCCACGAGCAGTACTTC	CSVSGTGIHEQYF
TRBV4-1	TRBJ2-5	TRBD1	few	TGCGCCAGCAGCCAGGCGACAGGGGGCATAGAGACCCAGTACTTC	CASSQATGGIETQYF
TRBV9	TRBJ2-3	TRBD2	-	TGTGCCAGCAGGACTAGCGGACGGAACACAGATACGCAGTATTTT	CASRTSGRNTDTQYF
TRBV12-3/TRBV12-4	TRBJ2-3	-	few	TGTGCCAGCAGCATGGGGCGGGCCCGCACAGATACGCAGTATTTT	CASSMGRARTDTQYF
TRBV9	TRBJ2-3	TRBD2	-	TGTGCCAGCAGCGTAGCGGAAGCGGGGGCAGATACGCAGTATTTT	CASSVAEAGADTQYF
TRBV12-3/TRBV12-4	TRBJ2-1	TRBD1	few	TGTGCCAGCAGTTTAGTTGGGACAGGGTGGAATGAGCAGTTCTTC	CASSLVGTGWNEQFF
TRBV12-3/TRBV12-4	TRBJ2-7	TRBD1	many	TGTGCCAGCAGTGGACAGGGCTCCAGTTCCTACGAGCAGTACTTC	CASSGQGSSSYEQYF
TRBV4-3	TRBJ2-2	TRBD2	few	TGCGCCACCGGGAGGGGAGGACGAGGCACCGGGGAGCTGTTTTTT	CATGRGGRGTGELFF
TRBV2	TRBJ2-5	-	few	TGTGCCAGCAGCCCCTCCCGGGGACGCCAAGAGACCCAGTACTTC	CASSPSRGRQETQYF
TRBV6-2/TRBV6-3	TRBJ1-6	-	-	TGTGCCAGCAGTTACCTCTTCTCGGATAATTCACCCCTCCACTTT	CASSYLFSDNSPLHF
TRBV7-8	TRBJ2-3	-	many	TGTGCCAGCAGTTCCGGGACACTCCAACTTCGGTATACGCAGTATTTT	CASSSGTLQLRYTQYF
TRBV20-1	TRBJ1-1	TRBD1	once	TGCAGTGCTAGAGATCACAGGGGCCACACTGAAGCTTTCTTT	CSARDHRGHTEAFF
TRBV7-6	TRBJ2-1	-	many	TGTGCCAGCAGCTTAGCCGGGCGCAGGGGGGATGAGCAGTTCTTC	CASSLAGRRGDEQFF
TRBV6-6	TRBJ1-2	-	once	TGTGCCAGCAGTCTCCTATGGGGGGACAACTATGGCTACGCCTTC	CASSLLWGDNYGYAF
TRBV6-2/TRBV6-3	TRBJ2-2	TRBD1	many	TGTGCCAGCGCTTTTTCGGTAGGGACAGGGAACACCGGGGAGCTGTTTTTT	CASAFSVGTGNTGELFF
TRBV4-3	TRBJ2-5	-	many	TGCGCCAGCAGCCAAGATGGCGGGGAGACCCAGTACTTC	CASSQDGGETQYF
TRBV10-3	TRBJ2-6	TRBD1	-	TGTGCCATCCGGGACAGGGCCGACTCTGGGGCCAACGTCCTGACTTTC	CAIRDRADSGANVLTF
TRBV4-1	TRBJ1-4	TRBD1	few	TGCGCCAGCAGCCAAGAGACCCCCAGGGGGACCAATGAAAAACTGTTTTTT	CASSQETPRGTNEKLFF
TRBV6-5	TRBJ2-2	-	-	TGTGCCAGCAGCCTGGACTGGCAGGCCGGGGAGCTGTTTTTT	CASSLDWQAGELFF
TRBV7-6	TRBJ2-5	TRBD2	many	TGTGCCAGCAGCTTTAGTAGGGGAGGGGAGACCCAGTACTTC	CASSFSRGGETQYF
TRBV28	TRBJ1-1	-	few	TGTGCCAGCAGTTTTGGAGGAAAAACTGAAGCTTTCTTT	CASSFGGKTEAFF
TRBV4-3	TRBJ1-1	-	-	TGCGCCAGCAGCCAAGCCCTAGGGGGAGGAACTGAAGCTTTCTTT	CASSQALGGGTEAFF
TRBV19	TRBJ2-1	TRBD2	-	TGTGCCGCTGCACCTCCGGGACTAGCGGGGCCCTACATTGGGAATGAGCAGTTCTTC	CAAAPPGLAGPYIGNEQFF
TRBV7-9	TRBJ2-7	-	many	TGTGCCAGCAGCTACAGGGACTTCCCCTACGAGCAGTACTTC	CASSYRDFPYEQYF
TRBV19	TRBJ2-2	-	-	TGTGCCAGTAGTACGGACGGACTCATGGCCGGGGAGCTGTTTTTT	CASSTDGLMAGELFF
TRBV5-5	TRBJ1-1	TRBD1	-	TGTGCCAGCTTGGGCAGGGGGAGTTCTGAAGCTTTCTTT	CASLGRGSSEAFF
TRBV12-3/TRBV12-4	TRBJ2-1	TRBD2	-	TGTGCCAGCACCCTTGGGACTAGCGGGGGACCCCCTTACAATGAGCAGTTCTTC	CASTLGTSGGPPYNEQFF
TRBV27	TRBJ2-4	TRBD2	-	TGTGCCAGCAGTTTACTAGCGGGGGGGGCCGGGGACATTCAGTACTTC	CASSLLAGGAGDIQYF
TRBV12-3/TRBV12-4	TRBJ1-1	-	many	TGTGCCAGCACTGGGGGGCTGAACACTGAAGCTTTCTTT	CASTGGLNTEAFF
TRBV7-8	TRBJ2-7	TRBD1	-	TGTGCCAGCAGCCTCAGGGACAGGGGGTACGACGAGCAGTACTTC	CASSLRDRGYDEQYF
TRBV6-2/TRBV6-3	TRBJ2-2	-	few	TGTGCCAGCAGTTCAAACCGGGAGCTGTTTTTT	CASSSNRELFF
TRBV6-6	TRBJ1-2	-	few	TGTACCAGCAGTTACCTCGGGAGCAACTATGGCTACACCTTC	CTSSYLGSNYGYTF
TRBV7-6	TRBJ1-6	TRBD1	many	TGTGCCAGCAGCTTAGGAGGGGGCGGTAATTCACCCCTCCACTTT	CASSLGGGGNSPLHF
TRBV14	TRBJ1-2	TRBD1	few	TGTGCCAGCAGCTTCGGACAGGGGGCGTTAAATGGCTACACCTTC	CASSFGQGALNGYTF
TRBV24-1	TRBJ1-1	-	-	TGTGCCACCAGTGATTTGCACCCGTACACTGAAGCTTTCTTT	CATSDLHPYTEAFF
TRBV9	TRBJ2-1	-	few	TGTGCCAGCAGCGTGAAGGGGTACAATGAGCAGTTCTTC	CASSVKGYNEQFF
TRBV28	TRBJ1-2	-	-	TGTGCCAGCATAGGACGGAGCCCCTATGGCTACACCTTC	CASIGRSPYGYTF
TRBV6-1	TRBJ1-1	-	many	TGTGCCAGCAGTGAAGCCCGGGGCGAGAACACTGAAGCTTTCTTT	CASSEARGENTEAFF
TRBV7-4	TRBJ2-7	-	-	TGTGCCAGCAGCTTAGCTAGGGGCGCCGCCGGGTACGAGCAGTACTTC	CASSLARGAAGYEQYF
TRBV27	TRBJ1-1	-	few	TGTGCCAGCAGGAAGGCCGCTACCCTCACGAACACTGAAGCTTTCTTT	CASRKAATLTNTEAFF
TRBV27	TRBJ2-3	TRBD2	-	TGTGCCAGCGAGGCTAGCGGGGGTACAGATACGCAGTATTTT	CASEASGGTDTQYF
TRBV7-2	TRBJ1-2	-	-	TGTGCCAGCCCCGGGGGAGGTGATGGCTACACCTTC	CASPGGGDGYTF
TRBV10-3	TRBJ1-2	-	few	TGTGCCATCAGTGAGTCTCCAGGGGCCGGGTATGGCTACACCTTC	CAISESPGAGYGYTF
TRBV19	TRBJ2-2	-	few	TGTGCCAGTAGTATTGTGGGCACCGGGGAGCTGTTTTTT	CASSIVGTGELFF
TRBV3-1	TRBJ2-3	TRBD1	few	TGTGCCAGCAGCTCTTCGGACAGGGAGGTAGATACGCAGTATTTT	CASSSSDREVDTQYF